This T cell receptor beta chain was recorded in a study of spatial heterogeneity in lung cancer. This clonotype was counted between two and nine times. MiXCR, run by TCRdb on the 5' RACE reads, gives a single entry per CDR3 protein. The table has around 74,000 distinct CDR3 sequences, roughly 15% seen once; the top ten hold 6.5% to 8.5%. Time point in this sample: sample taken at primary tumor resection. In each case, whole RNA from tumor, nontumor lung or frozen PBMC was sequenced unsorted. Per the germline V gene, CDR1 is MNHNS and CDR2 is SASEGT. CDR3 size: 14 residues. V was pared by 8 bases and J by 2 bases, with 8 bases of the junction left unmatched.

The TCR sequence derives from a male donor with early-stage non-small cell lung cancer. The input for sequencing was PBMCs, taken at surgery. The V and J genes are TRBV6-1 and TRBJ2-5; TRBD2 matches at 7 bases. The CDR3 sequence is CASALAAVQETQYF. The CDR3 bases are TGTGCCAGCGCCCTAGCGGCCGTTCAAGAGACCCAGTACTTC.